A single sample gave rise to the 11 T cell receptor beta chains below, sequenced in a study of T cell responses to AZD1222 COVID-19 vaccine. The table came from immunoSEQ multiplex PCR; TCRdb's copy has only in-frame clones and leaves some out. The repertoire holds 130,000 or so clones, with approximately 91% as singletons. The sequenced sample was peripheral blood, obtained 28 days after the second AZD1222 dose. The source of these receptors is an adult who received the AZD1222 COVID-19 vaccine.

The chain employs TRBV19 and TRBJ1-5; 7 bases agree with TRBD1. Trimming cost V 3 bases and J 6 bases; bases outside gene matches: 5. This CDR3 is built from 14 residues. Germline V gene data show CDR1 as LNHDA and CDR2 as SQIVND (reference sequence). The CDR3 DNA reads TGTGCCAGTAGTATTACAGGGGCCCCTCAGCCCCAGCATTTT. Translating gives CASSITGAPQPQHF.

This clone was seen only a few times. The chain uses TRBV9 and TRBJ2-7, with 8 bases fitting TRBD2. Unmatched junction bases numbered 12, after V lost 4 bases and J lost 3 bases. From germline, CDR1 is SGDLS and CDR2 YYNGEE. The CDR3 has 16 residues. In DNA, the CDR3 is TGTGCCAGCAGCCCCTGGGGGAGCGGGGGATTCTACGAGCAGTACTTC. It specifies CASSPWGSGGFYEQYF.

This chain links TRBV5-8 with TRBJ2-7; 12 positions match TRBD2. CDR3 length: 15 amino acids. V was clipped by 0 bases and J by 6 bases; unmatched bases: 4. Germline CDR1 reads SGHTS; CDR2 reads YDEGEE. This CDR3 reads CASSLGLAGVREQYF. In nucleotides, the CDR3 is TGTGCCAGCAGCTTGGGACTAGCGGGAGTCCGCGAGCAGTACTTC.

The chain combines TRBV6-5 with TRBJ2-3; D tentatively fits TRBD1 or TRBD2 (6 bases each). Trimming removed 0 bases from V and 4 bases from J, with 14 bases in between. CDR3 length equals 16 residues. From germline, CDR1 is MNHEY and CDR2 SVGAGI. The CDR3 DNA sequence: TGTGCCAGCAGTTACTCCTGGGGGGCCGGGGCAGATACGCAGTATTTT. Its protein product is CASSYSWGAGADTQYF.

This chain uses TRBV6-5 with TRBJ2-7, with D tentatively TRBD1 or TRBD2 (6 bases each). V lost 2 bases to trimming and J lost 5 bases, with 16 bases between them. In germline, CDR1 is MNHEY, CDR2 SVGAGI. There are 15 residues in the CDR3. The CDR3 region is CASSYLGGSTDEQYF. The CDR3 coding sequence is TGTGCCAGCAGTTACCTAGGGGGGAGCACCGACGAGCAGTACTTC.

The genes are TRBV16 and TRBJ1-5, with D possibly being TRBD1 (6 bases). Germline values: CDR1 KGHSY, CDR2 FQNENV. The CDR3 loop spans 16 amino acids. Deletions cut 4 bases from V and 0 bases from J, with 13 bases between. The CDR3 reads CASSPGQFNSNQPQHF. The CDR3 DNA sequence: TGTGCCAGCAGCCCTGGACAGTTTAATAGCAATCAGCCCCAGCATTTT.

The chain couples TRBV2 to TRBJ1-3; no clear D gene. Germline V lookup: CDR1 SNHLY, CDR2 FYNNEI. V shed 1 base and J shed 1 base, with 14 bases lying between them. The CDR3 is 17 residues long. CDR3 protein: CASSEGKSVSSGNTIYF. The CDR3 DNA is TGTGCCAGCAGTGAAGGGAAGTCAGTTAGTTCTGGAAACACCATATATTTT.

CDR3 bases: TGTGCCAGCAGAGCGGATTATACGCAGTATTTT. Translating it yields CASRADYTQYF. This chain joins TRBV6-5 and TRBJ2-3; TRBD2 is a possible D gene (5 bases). Trimming removed 6 bases at V and 7 bases at J, with 8 bases between. The CDR3 runs 11 residues. Germline V gene sequence: CDR1 MNHEY, CDR2 SVGAGI.

The CDR3 is CASRDRASNTEAFF. In nucleotides, the CDR3 is TGTGCCAGCAGGGACAGGGCCTCAAACACTGAAGCTTTCTTT. The chain is built from TRBV6-5 and TRBJ1-1, with 8 bases that match TRBD1. The germline CDR1 and CDR2 sequences are MNHEY and SVGAGI. The CDR3 extends over 14 amino acids. The junction had 5 bases not matched to a gene; V was cut back by 6 bases and J by 2 bases.

This clone appeared a single time. The chain has TRBV5-6 and TRBJ1-5; weak D call: TRBD1 (6 bases). V lost 4 bases, J lost 5 bases, and 13 bases lay in between. This CDR3 is built from 14 residues. Germline values: CDR1 SGHDT, CDR2 YYEEEE. The CDR3 is CASSIWGRDQPQHF. For the CDR3, the DNA is TGTGCCAGCAGCATATGGGGGCGGGATCAGCCCCAGCATTTT.

The chain employs TRBV7-9 and TRBJ2-7; TRBD1 agrees at 12 bases. Germline V CDR1 and CDR2: SEHNR, FQNEAQ (reference sequence). V lost 5 bases to trimming and J lost 7 bases; unmatched junction nucleotides: 12. The CDR3 has 16 residues. The CDR3 loop is CASSENLGQGAREQYF. The CDR3 coding sequence is TGTGCCAGCAGCGAAAACCTGGGACAGGGGGCACGGGAGCAGTACTTC.